The 4 T cell receptor beta chains below were found in one sample sequenced in a study of cytomegalovirus exposure and HLA in healthy donors. The PCR was carried out with 60 Vbeta primers and 13 Jbeta primers. Repertoires were generated with immunoSEQ multiplex PCR, while TCRdb's copy carries only in-frame clones and drops some. The data show roughly 120,000 clones, about 78% seen once. The material sequenced was PBMCs. These TCRs come from a woman aged 40 to 50 in good health and CMV-seropositive.

The V call is TRBV10-3, the J call TRBJ2-2, with unresolved D. V dropped 3 bases and J dropped 2 bases, with 7 bases sitting between them. Germline V gene data show CDR1 as ENHRY and CDR2 as SYGVKD. This CDR3 has 14 residues. The CDR3 loop is CAISELRNTGELFF. Written as DNA, the CDR3 is TGTGCCATCAGTGAATTGAGAAACACCGGGGAGCTGTTTTTT.

This chain connects TRBV6-1 to TRBJ2-7; D remains unclear. V shed 2 bases and J shed 3 bases, with 11 bases lying between them. This CDR3 region has 14 residues. Germline V CDR1 and CDR2: MNHNS, SASEGT. The CDR3: CASSERQVRYEQYF. Here the CDR3 DNA reads TGTGCCAGCAGTGAAAGGCAGGTGCGCTACGAGCAGTACTTC.

V is TRBV19 and J is TRBJ2-2, with D unresolved. This CDR3 contains 13 residues. V dropped 6 bases and J dropped 8 bases, with 13 bases sitting between them. Germline-derived CDR1 and CDR2 are LNHDA and SQIVND (reference sequence). CDR3 bases: TGTGCCAGTAGGAGATTCGAGGCGGGGGAGCTGTTTTTT. As protein: CASRRFEAGELFF.

J is TRBJ2-3 and V is TRBV19; 7 bases match TRBD2. The V gene's germline CDR1 is LNHDA and CDR2 SQIVND (reference sequence). The CDR3 is made up of 13 amino acids. V was clipped by 6 bases and J by 11 bases; unmatched bases: 11. DNA for the CDR3: TGTGCCAGTAGAGAGCGGGGCGACTTTCTGCAGTATTTT. Translated, it gives CASRERGDFLQYF. Supplemented by reference TRBV19 and TRBJ2-3, the full variable domain reads DGGITQSPKYLFRKEGQNVTLSCEQNLNHDAMYWYRQDPGQGLRLIYYSQIVNDFQKGDIAEGYSVSREKKESFPLTVTSAQKNPTAFYLCASRERGDFLQYFGPGTRLTVL.